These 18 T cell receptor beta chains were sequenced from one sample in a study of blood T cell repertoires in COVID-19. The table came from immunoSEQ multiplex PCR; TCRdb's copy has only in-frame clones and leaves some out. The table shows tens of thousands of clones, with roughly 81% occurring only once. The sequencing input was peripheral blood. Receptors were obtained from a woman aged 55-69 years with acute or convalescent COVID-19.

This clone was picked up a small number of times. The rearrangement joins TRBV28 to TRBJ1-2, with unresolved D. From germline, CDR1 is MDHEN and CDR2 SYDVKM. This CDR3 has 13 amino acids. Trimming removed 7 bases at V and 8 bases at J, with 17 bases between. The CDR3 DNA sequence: TGTGCCAGCACCCTGAGGCTAGAGGTAGGCTACACCTTC. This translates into CASTLRLEVGYTF.

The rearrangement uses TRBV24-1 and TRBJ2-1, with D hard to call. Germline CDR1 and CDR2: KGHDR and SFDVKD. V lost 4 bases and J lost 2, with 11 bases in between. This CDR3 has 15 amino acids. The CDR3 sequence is CATSDHLGTYNEQFF. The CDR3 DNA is TGTGCCACCAGTGACCATCTAGGAACCTACAATGAGCAGTTCTTC.

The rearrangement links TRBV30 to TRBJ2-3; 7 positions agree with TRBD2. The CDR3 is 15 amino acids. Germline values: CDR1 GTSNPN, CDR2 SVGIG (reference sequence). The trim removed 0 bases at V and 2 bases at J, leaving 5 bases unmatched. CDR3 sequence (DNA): TGTGCCTGGAGTGTACGGGGACTAAACACAGATACGCAGTATTTT. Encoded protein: CAWSVRGLNTDTQYF.

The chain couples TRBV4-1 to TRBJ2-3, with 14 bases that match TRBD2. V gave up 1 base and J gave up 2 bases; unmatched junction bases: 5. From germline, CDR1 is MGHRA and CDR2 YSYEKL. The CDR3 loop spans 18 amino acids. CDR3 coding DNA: TGCGCCAGCAGCCAAGGGGGGACTAGCGGGGGTTCCACAGATACGCAGTATTTT. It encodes CASSQGGTSGGSTDTQYF.

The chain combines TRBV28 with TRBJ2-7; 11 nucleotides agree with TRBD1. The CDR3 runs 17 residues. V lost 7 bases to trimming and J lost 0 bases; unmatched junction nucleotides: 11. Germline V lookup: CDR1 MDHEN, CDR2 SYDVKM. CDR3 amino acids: CASKGLLGTGGSYEQYF. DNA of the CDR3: TGTGCCAGCAAGGGATTGTTAGGGACAGGGGGCTCCTACGAGCAGTACTTC.

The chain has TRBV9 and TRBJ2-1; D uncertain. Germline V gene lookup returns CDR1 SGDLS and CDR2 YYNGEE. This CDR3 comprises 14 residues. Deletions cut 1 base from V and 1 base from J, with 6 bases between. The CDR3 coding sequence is TGTGCCAGCAGCGTAAGCTCTTCCTACAATGAGCAGTTCTTC. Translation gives CASSVSSSYNEQFF.

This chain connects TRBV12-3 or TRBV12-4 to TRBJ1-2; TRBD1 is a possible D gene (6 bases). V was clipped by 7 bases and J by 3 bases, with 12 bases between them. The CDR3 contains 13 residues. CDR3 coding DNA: TGTGCCAGCATGGGGGCAGGACACTATGGCTACACCTTC. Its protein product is CASMGAGHYGYTF.

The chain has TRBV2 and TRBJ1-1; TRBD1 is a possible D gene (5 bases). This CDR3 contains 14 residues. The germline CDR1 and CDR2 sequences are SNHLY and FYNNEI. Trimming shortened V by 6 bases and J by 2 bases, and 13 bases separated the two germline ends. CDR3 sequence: CASSRRDYNTEAFF. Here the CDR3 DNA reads TGTGCCAGCAGCCGACGGGACTACAACACTGAAGCTTTCTTT.

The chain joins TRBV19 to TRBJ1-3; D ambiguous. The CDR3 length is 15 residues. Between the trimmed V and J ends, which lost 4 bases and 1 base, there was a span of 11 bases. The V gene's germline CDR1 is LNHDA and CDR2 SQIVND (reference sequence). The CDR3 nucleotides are TGTGCCAGTAGTAGAGGTGCCAGTTCTGGAAACACCATATATTTT. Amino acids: CASSRGASSGNTIYF. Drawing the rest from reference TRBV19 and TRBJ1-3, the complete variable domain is DGGITQSPKYLFRKEGQNVTLSCEQNLNHDAMYWYRQDPGQGLRLIYYSQIVNDFQKGDIAEGYSVSREKKESFPLTVTSAQKNPTAFYLCASSRGASSGNTIYFGEGSWLTVV.

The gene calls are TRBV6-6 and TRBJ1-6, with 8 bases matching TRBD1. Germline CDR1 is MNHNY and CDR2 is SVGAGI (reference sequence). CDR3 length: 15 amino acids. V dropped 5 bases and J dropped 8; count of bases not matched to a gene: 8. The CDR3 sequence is CASSRTGYRDSPLHF. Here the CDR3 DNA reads TGTGCCAGCAGTAGGACAGGGTATAGGGATTCACCCCTCCACTTT.

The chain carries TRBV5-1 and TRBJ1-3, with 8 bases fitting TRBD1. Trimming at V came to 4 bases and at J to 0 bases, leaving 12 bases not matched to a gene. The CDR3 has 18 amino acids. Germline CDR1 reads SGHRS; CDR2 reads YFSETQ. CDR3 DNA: TGCGCCAGCAGCCAACCTGGGACAGGAGGAGTCTCTGGAAACACCATATATTTT. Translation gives CASSQPGTGGVSGNTIYF. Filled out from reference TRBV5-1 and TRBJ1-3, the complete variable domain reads KAGVTQTPRYLIKTRGQQVTLSCSPISGHRSVSWYQQTPGQGLQFLFEYFSETQRNKGNFPGRFSGRQFSNSRSEMNVSTLELGDSALYLCASSQPGTGGVSGNTIYFGEGSWLTVV.

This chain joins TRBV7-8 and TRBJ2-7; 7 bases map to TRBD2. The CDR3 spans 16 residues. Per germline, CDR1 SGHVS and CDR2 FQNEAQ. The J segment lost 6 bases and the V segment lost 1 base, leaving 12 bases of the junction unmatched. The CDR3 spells CASSLETQLALSEQYF. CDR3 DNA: TGTGCCAGCAGCTTAGAAACACAACTAGCGTTGAGCGAGCAGTACTTC.

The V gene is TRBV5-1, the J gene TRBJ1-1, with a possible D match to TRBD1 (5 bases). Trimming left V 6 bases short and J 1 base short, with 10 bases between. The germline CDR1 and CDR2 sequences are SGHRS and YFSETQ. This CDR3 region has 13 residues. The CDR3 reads CASKAGQNTEAFF. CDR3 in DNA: TGCGCCAGCAAGGCAGGGCAGAACACTGAAGCTTTCTTT. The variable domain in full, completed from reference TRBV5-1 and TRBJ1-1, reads KAGVTQTPRYLIKTRGQQVTLSCSPISGHRSVSWYQQTPGQGLQFLFEYFSETQRNKGNFPGRFSGRQFSNSRSEMNVSTLELGDSALYLCASKAGQNTEAFFGQGTRLTVV.

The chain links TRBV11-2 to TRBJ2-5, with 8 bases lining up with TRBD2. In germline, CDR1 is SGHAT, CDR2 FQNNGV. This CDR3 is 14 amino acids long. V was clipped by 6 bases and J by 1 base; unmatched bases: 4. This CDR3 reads CASSYTSGQETQYF. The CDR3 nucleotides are TGTGCCAGCAGTTATACTAGCGGCCAAGAGACCCAGTACTTC.

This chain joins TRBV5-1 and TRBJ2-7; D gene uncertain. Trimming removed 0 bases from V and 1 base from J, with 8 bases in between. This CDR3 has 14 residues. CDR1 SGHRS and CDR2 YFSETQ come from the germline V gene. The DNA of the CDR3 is TGCGCCAGCAGCTTGGTTGAGAAATCCTACGAGCAGTACTTC. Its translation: CASSLVEKSYEQYF.

CDR3 loop: CASSPNRGLDTEAFF. The CDR3 DNA follows: TGCGCCAGCAGCCCGAACAGGGGGCTAGACACTGAAGCTTTCTTT. The chain couples TRBV5-1 to TRBJ1-1, with 9 bases aligning to TRBD1. The CDR3 consists of 15 residues. Trimming at V came to 4 bases and at J to 3 bases, leaving 7 bases not matched to a gene. Germline V gene sequence: CDR1 SGHRS, CDR2 YFSETQ.

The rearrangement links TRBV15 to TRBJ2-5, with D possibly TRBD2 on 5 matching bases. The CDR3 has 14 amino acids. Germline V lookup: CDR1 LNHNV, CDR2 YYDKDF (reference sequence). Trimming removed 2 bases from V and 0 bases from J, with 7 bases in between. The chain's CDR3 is CATSRPGNQETQYF. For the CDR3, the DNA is TGTGCCACCAGCAGACCCGGGAACCAAGAGACCCAGTACTTC.

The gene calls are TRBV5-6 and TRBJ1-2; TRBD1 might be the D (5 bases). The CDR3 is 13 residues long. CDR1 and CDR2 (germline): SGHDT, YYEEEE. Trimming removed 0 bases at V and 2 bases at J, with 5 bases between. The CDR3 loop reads CASSLGQNYGYTF. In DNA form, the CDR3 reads TGTGCCAGCAGCTTGGGACAGAACTATGGCTACACCTTC.